Sequencing of this TCR beta chain was carried out in a study of blood T cell repertoires in COVID-19. Some clones are missing from TCRdb's copy, which holds only in-frame ones; the method was immunoSEQ multiplex PCR. Among roughly 150,000 clones listed, more than 65% were seen once. V lost 4 bases to trimming and J lost 3 bases; unmatched junction nucleotides: 4. The germline V gene has CDR1 SGHRS and CDR2 YFSETQ. This CDR3 is built from 14 residues. The V gene is TRBV5-1, the J gene TRBJ1-3; 7 positions agree with TRBD1. This receptor was taken from an elderly woman with acute or convalescent COVID-19. What was sequenced was peripheral blood. The CDR3 here is CASSPWDSGNTIYF. CDR3 coding DNA: TGCGCCAGCAGCCCCTGGGACAGTGGAAACACCATATATTTT.